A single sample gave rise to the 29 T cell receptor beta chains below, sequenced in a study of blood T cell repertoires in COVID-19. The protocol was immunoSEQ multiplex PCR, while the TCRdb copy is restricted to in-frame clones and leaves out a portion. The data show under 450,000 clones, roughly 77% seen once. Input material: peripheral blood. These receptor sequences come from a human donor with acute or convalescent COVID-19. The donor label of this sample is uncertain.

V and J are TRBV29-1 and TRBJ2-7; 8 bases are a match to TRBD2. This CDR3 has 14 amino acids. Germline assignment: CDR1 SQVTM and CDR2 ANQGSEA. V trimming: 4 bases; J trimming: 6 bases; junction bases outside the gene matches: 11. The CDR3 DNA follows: TGCAGCGTTGGGAGCAGCGGGAGCGCCCGCGAGCAGTACTTC. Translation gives CSVGSSGSAREQYF.

Here the CDR3 reads CASGNRRPIYGYTF. The CDR3, as DNA: TGTGCCAGCGGCAACAGGCGACCCATTTATGGCTACACCTTC. The chain joins TRBV21-1 to TRBJ1-2; the tabulated D call, TRBD1, remains unverified against the DNA. TRBV21-1 is a pseudogene locus. There are 14 residues in the CDR3.

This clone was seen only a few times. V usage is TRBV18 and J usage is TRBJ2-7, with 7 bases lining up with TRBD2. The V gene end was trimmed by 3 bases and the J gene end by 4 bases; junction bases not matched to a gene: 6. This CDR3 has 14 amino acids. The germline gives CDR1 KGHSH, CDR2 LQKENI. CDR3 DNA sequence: TGTGCCAGCTCACCGGGAGGGGCACAGTACGAGCAGTACTTC. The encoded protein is CASSPGGAQYEQYF.

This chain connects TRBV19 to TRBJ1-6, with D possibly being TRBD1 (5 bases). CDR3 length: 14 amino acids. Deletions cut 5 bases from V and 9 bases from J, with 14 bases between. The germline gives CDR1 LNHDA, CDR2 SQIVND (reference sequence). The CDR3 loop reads CASSPGGIASPLHF. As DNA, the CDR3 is TGTGCCAGTAGTCCGGGGGGAATAGCTTCACCCCTCCACTTT.

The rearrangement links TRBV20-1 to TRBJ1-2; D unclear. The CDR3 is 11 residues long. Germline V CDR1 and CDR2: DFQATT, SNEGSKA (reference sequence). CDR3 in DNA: TGCAGAGTAGACCGCCCGGGTGGCTACACCTTC. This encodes CRVDRPGGYTF.

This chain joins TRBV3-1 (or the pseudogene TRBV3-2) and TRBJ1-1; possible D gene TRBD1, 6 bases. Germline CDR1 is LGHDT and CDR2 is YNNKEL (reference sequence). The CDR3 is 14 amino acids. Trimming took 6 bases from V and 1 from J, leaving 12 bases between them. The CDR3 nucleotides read TGTGCCAGCAGTCGCCAGGACAGGAACACTGAAGCTTTCTTT. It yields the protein CASSRQDRNTEAFF.

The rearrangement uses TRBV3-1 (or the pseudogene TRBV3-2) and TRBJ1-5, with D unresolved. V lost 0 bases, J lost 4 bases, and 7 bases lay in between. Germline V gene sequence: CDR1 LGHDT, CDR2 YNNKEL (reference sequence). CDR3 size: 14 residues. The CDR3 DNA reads TGTGCCAGCAGCCAAGATTGGCAGAATCAGCCCCAGCATTTT. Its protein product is CASSQDWQNQPQHF.

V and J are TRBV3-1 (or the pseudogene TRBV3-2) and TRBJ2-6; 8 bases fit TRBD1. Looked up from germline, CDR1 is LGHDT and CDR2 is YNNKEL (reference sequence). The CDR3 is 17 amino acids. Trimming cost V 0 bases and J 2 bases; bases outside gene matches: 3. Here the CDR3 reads CASSQDRGQAGANVLTF. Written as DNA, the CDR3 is TGTGCCAGCAGCCAAGATCGGGGACAGGCTGGGGCCAACGTCCTGACTTTC.

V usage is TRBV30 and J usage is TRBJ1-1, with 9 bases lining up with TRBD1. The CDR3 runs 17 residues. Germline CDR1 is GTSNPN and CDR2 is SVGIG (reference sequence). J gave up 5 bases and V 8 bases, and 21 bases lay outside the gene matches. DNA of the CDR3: TGTGCCGGATACATCACAGGGGGCCGAGGTGGGGCGACTGAAGCTTTCTTT. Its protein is CAGYITGGRGGATEAFF. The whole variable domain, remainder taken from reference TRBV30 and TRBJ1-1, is SQTIHQWPATLVQPVGSPLSLECTVEGTSNPNLYWYRQAAGRGLQLLFYSVGIGQISSEVPQNLSASRPQDRQFILSSKKLLLSDSGFYLCAGYITGGRGGATEAFFGQGTRLTVV.

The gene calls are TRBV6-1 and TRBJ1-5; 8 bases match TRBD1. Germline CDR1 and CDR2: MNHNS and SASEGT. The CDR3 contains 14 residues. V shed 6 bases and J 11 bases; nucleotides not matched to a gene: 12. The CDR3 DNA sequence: TGTGCCAGCAGAGAGACAGGGGTCCCCCCGGCCCAGCATTTT. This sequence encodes CASRETGVPPAQHF.

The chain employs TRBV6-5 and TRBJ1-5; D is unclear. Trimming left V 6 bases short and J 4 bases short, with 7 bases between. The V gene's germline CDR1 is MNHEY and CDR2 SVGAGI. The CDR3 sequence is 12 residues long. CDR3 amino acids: CASRVANQPQHF. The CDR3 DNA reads TGTGCCAGCAGGGTCGCGAATCAGCCCCAGCATTTT.

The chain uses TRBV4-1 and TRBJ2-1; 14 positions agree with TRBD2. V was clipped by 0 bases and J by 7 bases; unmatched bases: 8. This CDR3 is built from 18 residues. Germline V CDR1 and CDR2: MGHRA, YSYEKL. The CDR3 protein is CASSQDRATSGRGNEQFF. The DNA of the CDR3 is TGCGCCAGCAGCCAAGATAGGGCGACTAGCGGGAGGGGGAATGAGCAGTTCTTC.

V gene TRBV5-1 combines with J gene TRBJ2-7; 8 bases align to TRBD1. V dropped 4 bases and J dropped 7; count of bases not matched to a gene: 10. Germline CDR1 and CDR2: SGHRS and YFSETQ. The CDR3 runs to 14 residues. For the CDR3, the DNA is TGCGCCAGCAGCGGGGGCAGGGGGCGGGAAGAGCAGTACTTC. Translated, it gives CASSGGRGREEQYF. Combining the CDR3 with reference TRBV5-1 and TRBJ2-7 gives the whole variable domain KAGVTQTPRYLIKTRGQQVTLSCSPISGHRSVSWYQQTPGQGLQFLFEYFSETQRNKGNFPGRFSGRQFSNSRSEMNVSTLELGDSALYLCASSGGRGREEQYFGPGTRLTVT.

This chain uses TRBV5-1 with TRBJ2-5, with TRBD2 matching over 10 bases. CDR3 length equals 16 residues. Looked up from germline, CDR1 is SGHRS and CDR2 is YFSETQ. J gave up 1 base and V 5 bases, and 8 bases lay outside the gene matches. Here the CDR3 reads CASSRSASGGQETQYF. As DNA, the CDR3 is TGCGCCAGCAGTCGGTCTGCTAGCGGGGGCCAAGAGACCCAGTACTTC.

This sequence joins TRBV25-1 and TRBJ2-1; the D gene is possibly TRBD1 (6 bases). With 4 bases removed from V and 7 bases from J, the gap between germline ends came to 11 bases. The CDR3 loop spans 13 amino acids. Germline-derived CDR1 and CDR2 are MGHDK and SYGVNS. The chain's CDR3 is CASSGQGLNEQFF. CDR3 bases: TGTGCCAGCAGTGGGCAGGGGTTGAATGAGCAGTTCTTC.

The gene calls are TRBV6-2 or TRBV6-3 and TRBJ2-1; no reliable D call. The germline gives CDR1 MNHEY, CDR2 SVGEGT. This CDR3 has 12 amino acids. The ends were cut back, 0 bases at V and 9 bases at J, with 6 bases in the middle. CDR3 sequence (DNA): TGTGCCAGCAGTTACTCGAGTTTTGAGCAGTTCTTC. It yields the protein CASSYSSFEQFF.

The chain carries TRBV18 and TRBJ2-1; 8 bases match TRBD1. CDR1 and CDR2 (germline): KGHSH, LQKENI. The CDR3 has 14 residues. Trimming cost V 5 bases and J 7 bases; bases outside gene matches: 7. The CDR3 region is CASSAGQGTNEQFF. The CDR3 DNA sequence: TGTGCCAGCTCAGCAGGACAGGGAACTAATGAGCAGTTCTTC.

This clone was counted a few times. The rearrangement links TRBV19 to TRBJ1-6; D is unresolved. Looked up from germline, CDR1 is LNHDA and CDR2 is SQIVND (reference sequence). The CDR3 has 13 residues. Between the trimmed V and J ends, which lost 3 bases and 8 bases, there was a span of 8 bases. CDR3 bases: TGTGCCAGTAGTATCGAAAACTATTCACCCCTCCACTTT. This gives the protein CASSIENYSPLHF. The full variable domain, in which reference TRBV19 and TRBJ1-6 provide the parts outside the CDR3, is DGGITQSPKYLFRKEGQNVTLSCEQNLNHDAMYWYRQDPGQGLRLIYYSQIVNDFQKGDIAEGYSVSREKKESFPLTVTSAQKNPTAFYLCASSIENYSPLHFGNGTRLTVT.

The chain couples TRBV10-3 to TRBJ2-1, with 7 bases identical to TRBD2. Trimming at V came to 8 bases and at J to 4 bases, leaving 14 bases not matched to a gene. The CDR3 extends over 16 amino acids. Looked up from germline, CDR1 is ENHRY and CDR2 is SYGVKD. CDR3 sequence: CAIGTVKRENYNEQFF. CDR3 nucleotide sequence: TGTGCCATCGGGACTGTAAAGCGGGAAAATTACAATGAGCAGTTCTTC.

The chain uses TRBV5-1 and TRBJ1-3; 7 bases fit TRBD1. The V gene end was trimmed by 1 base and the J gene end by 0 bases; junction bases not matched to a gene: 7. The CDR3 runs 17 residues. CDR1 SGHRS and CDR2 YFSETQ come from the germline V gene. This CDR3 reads CASSLTLGQSSGNTIYF. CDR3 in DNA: TGCGCCAGCAGCTTGACTCTGGGACAGAGCTCTGGAAACACCATATATTTT.

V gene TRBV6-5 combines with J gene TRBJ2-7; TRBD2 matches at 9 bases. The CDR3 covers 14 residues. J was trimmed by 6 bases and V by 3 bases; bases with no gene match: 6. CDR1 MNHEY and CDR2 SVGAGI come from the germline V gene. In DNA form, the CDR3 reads TGTGCCAGCAGTTATGGCGGGGGGGTGAGCGAGCAGTACTTC. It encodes CASSYGGGVSEQYF.

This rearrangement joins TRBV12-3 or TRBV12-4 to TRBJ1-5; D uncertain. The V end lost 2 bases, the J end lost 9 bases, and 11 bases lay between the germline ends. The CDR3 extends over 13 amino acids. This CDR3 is CASSLRGFGPQHF. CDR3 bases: TGTGCCAGCAGTTTACGCGGGTTTGGGCCCCAGCATTTT.

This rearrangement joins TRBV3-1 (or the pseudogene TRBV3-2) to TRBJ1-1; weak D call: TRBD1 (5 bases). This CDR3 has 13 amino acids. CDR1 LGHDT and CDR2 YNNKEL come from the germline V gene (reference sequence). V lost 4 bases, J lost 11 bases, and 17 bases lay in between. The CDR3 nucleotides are TGTGCCAGCAGCCTTCGTGCGGGGGAGGAGGCTTTCTTT. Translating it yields CASSLRAGEEAFF.

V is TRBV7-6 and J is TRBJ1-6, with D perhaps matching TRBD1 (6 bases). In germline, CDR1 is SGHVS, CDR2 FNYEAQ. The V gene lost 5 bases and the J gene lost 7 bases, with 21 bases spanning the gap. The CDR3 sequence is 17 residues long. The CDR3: CASSANPQGLGNSPLHF. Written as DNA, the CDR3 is TGTGCCAGCAGCGCAAACCCACAGGGCTTGGGGAATTCACCCCTCCACTTT.

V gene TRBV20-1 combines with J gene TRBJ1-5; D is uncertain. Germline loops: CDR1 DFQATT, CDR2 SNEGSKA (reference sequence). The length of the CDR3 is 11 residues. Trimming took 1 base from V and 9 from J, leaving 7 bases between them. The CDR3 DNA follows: TGCAGTGCTAGAGGAGATCTGCCCCAGCATTTT. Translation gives CSARGDLPQHF.

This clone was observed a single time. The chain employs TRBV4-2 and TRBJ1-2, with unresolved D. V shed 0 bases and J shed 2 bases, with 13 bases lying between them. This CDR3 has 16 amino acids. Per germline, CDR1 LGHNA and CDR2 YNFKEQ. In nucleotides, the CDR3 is TGTGCCAGCAGCCAAGATCCGGCGGGCAAGAACTATGGCTACACCTTC. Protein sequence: CASSQDPAGKNYGYTF.

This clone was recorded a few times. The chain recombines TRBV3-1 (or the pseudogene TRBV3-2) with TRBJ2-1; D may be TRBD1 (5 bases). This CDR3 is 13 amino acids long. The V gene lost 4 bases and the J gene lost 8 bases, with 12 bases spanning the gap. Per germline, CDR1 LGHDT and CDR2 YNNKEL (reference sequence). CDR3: CASSRLGRYEQFF. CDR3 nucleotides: TGTGCCAGCAGCCGTCTGGGGCGGTATGAGCAGTTCTTC.

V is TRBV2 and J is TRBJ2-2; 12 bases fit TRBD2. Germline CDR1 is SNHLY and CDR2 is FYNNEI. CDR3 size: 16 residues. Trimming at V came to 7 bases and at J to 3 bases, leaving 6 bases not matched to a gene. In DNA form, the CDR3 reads TGTGCCAGCAACAGACTAGCGGGAGCTTACACCGGGGAGCTGTTTTTT. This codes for CASNRLAGAYTGELFF.

This chain's CDR3 is CASSLEDRGATNEKLFF. CDR3 bases: TGTGCCAGCAGCTTGGAGGACAGGGGGGCAACTAATGAAAAACTGTTTTTT. This chain connects TRBV5-5 to TRBJ1-4, with 10 positions matching TRBD1. The CDR3 length is 17 residues. Germline lookup yields CDR1 SGHKS and CDR2 YYEKEE (reference sequence). V lost 0 bases and J lost 0; bases outside the gene matches: 2. Using reference TRBV5-5 and TRBJ1-4 for the parts outside the CDR3, the full variable domain is DAGVTQSPTHLIKTRGQQVTLRCSPISGHKSVSWYQQVLGQGPQFIFQYYEKEERGRGNFPDRFSARQFPNYSSELNVNALLLGDSALYLCASSLEDRGATNEKLFFGSGTQLSVL.